The clone carrying this T cell receptor (beta chain) was counted once. The entry originates in a study of blood T cell repertoires in COVID-19. The wider study: The United States, Italy and Spain supplied acute and convalescent COVID-19 samples. PBMCs, B-cell-depleted T cells, or T cells were the source of the cDNA or gDNA that made up the material.

The method was immunoSEQ multiplex PCR; TCRdb's version includes in-frame clones alone and lacks a portion of them. Of fewer than 350,000 clones listed, roughly 87% were seen once; the top ten hold more than 7.5%. V lost 4 bases to trimming and J lost 3 bases, with 27 bases between them. CDR1 is MRHNA and CDR2 is SNTAGT in the germline V gene. The CDR3 runs to 19 residues. The chain uses TRBV6-4 and TRBJ1-1; maybe TRBD1 (6 bases). Sequenced input: peripheral blood. The receptor was isolated from a man aged 18-30 years with active or convalescent COVID-19. The CDR3 loop reads CASSVPLFIRDTVYTEAFF. CDR3 coding DNA: TGTGCCAGCAGTGTCCCCCTTTTTATTAGGGACACAGTTTACACTGAAGCTTTCTTT.